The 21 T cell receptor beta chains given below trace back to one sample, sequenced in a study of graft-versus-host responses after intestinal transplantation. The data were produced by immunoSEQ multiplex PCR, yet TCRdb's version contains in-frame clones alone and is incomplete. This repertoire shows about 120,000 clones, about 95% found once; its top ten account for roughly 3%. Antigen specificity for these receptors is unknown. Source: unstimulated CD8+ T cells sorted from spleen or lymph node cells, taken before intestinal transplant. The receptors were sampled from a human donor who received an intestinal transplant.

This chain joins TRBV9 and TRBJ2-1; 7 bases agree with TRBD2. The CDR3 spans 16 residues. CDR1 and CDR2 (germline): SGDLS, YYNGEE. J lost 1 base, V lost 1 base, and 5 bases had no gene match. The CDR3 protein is CASSVSPGGSYNEQFF. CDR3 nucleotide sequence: TGTGCCAGCAGCGTATCCCCCGGGGGGTCCTACAATGAGCAGTTCTTC.

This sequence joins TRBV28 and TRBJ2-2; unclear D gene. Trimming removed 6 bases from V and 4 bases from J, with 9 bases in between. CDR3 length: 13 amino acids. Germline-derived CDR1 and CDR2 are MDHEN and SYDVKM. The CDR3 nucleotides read TGTGCCAGCAGCCCCGCCCTCACCGGGGAGCTGTTTTTT. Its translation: CASSPALTGELFF.

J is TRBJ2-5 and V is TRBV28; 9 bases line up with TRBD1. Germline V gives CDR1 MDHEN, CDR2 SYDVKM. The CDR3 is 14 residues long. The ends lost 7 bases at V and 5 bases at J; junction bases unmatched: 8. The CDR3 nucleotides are TGTGCCAGCAAGTCGGGACAGGGTTGGGAGACCCAGTACTTC. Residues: CASKSGQGWETQYF.

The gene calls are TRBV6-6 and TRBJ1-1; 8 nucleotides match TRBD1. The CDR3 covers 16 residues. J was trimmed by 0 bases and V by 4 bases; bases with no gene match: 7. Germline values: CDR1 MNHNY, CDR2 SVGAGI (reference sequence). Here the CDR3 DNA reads TGTGCCAGCAGTTCCATGGACAGGGATATGAACACTGAAGCTTTCTTT. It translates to CASSSMDRDMNTEAFF.

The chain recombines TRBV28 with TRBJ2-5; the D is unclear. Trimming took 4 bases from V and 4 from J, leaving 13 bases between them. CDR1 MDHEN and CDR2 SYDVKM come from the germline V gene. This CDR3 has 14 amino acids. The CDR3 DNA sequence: TGTGCCAGCAGTTACAGCAACAGAGGAGAGACCCAGTACTTC. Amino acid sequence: CASSYSNRGETQYF.

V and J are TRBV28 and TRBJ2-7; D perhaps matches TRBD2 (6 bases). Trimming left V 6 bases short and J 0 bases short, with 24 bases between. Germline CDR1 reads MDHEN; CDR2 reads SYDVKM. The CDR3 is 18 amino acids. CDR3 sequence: CASSQPLSTVGSSYEQYF. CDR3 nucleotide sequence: TGTGCCAGCAGCCAGCCCCTATCGACAGTCGGGAGCTCCTACGAGCAGTACTTC.

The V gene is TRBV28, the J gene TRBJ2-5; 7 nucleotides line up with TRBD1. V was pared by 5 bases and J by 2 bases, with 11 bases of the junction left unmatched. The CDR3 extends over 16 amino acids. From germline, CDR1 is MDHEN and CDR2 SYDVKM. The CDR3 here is CASSPRTGSRQETQYF. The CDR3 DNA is TGTGCCAGCAGTCCCCGGACAGGATCGAGGCAAGAGACCCAGTACTTC.

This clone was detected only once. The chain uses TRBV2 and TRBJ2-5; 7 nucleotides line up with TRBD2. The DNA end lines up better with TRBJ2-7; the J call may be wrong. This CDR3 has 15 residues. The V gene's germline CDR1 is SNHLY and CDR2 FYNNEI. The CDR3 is CASSAGRRGSYEQYF. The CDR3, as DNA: TGTGCCAGCAGCGCCGGAAGGCGCGGGAGCTACGAGCAGTACTTC.

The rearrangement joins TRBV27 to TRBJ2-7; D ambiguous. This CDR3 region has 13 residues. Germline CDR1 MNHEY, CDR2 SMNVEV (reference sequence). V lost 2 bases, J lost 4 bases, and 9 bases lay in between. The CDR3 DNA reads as TGTGCCAGCAGTTTAACTACCTCTTACGAGCAGTACTTC. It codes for CASSLTTSYEQYF.

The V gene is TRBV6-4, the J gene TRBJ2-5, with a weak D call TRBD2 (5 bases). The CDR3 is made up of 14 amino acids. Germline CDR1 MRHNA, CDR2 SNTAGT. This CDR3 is CVRSGRGSRETQYF. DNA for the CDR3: TGTGTCCGCTCAGGTAGAGGGTCGAGAGAGACCCAGTACTTC.

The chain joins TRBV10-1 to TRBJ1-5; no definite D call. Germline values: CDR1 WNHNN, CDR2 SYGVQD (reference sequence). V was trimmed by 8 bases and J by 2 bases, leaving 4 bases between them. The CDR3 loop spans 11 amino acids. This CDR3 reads CASQGNQPQHF. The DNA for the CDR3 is TGCGCCAGCCAGGGCAATCAGCCCCAGCATTTT.

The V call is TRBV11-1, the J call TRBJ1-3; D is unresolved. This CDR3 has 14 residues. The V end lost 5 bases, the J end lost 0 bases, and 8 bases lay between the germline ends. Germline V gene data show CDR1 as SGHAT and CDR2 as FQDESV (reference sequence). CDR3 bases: TGTGCCAGCAGCCTTTATCCCTCTGGAAACACCATATATTTT. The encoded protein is CASSLYPSGNTIYF.

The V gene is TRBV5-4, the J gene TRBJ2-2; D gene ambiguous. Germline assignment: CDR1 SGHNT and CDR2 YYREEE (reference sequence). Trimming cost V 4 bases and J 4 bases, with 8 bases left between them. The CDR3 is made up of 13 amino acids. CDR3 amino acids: CASSLSGTGELFF. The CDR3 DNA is TGTGCCAGCAGCCTGTCGGGCACCGGGGAGCTGTTTTTT. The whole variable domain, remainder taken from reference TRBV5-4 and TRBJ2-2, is ETGVTQSPTHLIKTRGQQVTLRCSSQSGHNTVSWYQQALGQGPQFIFQYYREEENGRGNFPPRFSGLQFPNYSSELNVNALELDDSALYLCASSLSGTGELFFGEGSRLTVL.

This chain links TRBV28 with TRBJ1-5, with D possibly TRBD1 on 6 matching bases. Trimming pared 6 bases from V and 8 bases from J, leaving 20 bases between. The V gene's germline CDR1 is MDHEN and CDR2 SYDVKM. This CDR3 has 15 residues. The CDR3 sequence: CASRTNIRGREPQHF. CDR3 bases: TGTGCCAGCAGGACTAATATTAGGGGGAGGGAGCCCCAGCATTTT. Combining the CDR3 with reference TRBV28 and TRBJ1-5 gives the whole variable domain DVKVTQSSRYLVKRTGEKVFLECVQDMDHENMFWYRQDPGLGLRLIYFSYDVKMKEKGDIPEGYSVSREKKERFSLILESASTNQTSMYLCASRTNIRGREPQHFGDGTRLSIL.

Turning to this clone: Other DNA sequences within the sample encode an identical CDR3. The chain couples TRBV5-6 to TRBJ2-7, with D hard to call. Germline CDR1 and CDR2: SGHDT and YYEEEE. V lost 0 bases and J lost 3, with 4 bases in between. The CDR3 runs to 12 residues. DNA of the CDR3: TGTGCCAGCAGCTTGGCTAGCTACGAGCAGTACTTC. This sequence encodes CASSLASYEQYF.

The CDR3 DNA is TGTGCCAGCAGTCCTTCAGGGTCCTATGGCTACACCTTC. Its protein is CASSPSGSYGYTF. J is TRBJ1-2 and V is TRBV9, with D maybe TRBD1 (5 bases). V lost 5 bases and J 4 bases, leaving 12 bases between the germline ends. This CDR3 is 13 amino acids long. Germline V gene lookup returns CDR1 SGDLS and CDR2 YYNGEE.

The CDR3 protein is CASSQDLIIYEQYF. The CDR3 DNA sequence: TGCGCCAGCAGCCAAGATCTGATCATCTACGAGCAGTACTTC. The genes are TRBV4-3 and TRBJ2-7; D is undetermined. V was pared by 0 bases and J by 3 bases, with 9 bases between. CDR1 LGHNA and CDR2 YSLEER come from the germline V gene. The CDR3 loop spans 14 amino acids.

The CDR3 DNA sequence: TGTGCCAGTAGTATCTCCACGGATCAGCCCCAGCATTTT. The encoded protein is CASSISTDQPQHF. J is TRBJ1-5 and V is TRBV19, with no clear D. Germline V CDR1 and CDR2: LNHDA, SQIVND (reference sequence). Trimming removed 3 bases at V and 5 bases at J, with 8 bases between. This CDR3 has 13 residues.

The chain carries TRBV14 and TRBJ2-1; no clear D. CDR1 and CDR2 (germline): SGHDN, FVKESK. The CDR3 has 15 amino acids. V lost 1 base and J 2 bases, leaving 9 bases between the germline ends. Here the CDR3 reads CASSQVRATYNEQFF. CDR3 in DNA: TGTGCCAGCAGCCAAGTTAGAGCCACCTACAATGAGCAGTTCTTC.

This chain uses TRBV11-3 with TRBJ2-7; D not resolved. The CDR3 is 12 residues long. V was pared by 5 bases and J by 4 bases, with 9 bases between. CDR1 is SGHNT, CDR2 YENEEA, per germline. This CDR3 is CASSPNMYEQYF. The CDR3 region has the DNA TGTGCCAGCAGCCCGAACATGTACGAGCAGTACTTC.

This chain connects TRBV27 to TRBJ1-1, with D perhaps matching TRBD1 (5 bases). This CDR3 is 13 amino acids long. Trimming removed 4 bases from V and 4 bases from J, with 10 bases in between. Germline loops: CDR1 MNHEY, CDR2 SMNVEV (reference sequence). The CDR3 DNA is TGTGCCAGCAGTTCAGGGAGAGGCACTGAAGCTTTCTTT. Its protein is CASSSGRGTEAFF.